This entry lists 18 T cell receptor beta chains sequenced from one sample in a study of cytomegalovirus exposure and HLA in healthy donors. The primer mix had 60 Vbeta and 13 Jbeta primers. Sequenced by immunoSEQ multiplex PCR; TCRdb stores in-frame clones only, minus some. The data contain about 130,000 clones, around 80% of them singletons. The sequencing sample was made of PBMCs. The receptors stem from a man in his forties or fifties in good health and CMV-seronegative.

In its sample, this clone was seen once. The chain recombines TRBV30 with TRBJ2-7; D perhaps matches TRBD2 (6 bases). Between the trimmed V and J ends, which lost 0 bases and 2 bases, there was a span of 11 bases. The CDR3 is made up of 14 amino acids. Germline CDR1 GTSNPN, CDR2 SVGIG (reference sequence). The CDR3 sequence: CAWSVRGTPYEQYF. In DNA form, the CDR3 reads TGTGCCTGGAGTGTACGGGGGACGCCCTACGAGCAGTACTTC.

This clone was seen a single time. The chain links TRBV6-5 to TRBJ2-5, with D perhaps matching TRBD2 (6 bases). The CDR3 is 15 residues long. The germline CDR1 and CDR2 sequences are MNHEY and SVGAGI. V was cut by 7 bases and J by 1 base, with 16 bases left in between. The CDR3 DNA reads TGTGCCAGCACCCCCGCGGGCGGGGCCCAAGAGACCCAGTACTTC. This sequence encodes CASTPAGGAQETQYF.

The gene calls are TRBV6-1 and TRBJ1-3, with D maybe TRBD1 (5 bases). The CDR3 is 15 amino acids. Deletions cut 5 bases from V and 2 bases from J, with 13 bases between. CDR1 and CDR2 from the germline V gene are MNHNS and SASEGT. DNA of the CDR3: TGTGCCAGCAGTCCCCTCAGGGCGACTGGAAACACCATATATTTT. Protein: CASSPLRATGNTIYF.

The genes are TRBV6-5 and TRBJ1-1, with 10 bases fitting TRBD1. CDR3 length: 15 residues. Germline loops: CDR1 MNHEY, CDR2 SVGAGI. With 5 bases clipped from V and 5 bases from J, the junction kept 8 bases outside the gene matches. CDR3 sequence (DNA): TGTGCCAGCAGTCTGATAGGGACAGGGGATACTGAAGCTTTCTTT. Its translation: CASSLIGTGDTEAFF.

CDR3 residues: CASSLYPETKPIYEQYF. The CDR3, as DNA: TGTGCCAGCAGCTTATATCCCGAGACAAAGCCTATCTACGAGCAGTACTTC. The rearrangement joins TRBV7-9 to TRBJ2-7, with D uncertain. CDR1 SEHNR and CDR2 FQNEAQ come from the germline V gene (reference sequence). CDR3 length: 17 amino acids. With 2 bases removed from V and 3 bases from J, the gap between germline ends came to 20 bases.

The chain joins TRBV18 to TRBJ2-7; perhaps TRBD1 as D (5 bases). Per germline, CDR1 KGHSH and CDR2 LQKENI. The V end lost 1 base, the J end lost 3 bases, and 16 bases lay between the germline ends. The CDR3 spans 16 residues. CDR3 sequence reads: CASSPRGQGPIYEQYF. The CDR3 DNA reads TGTGCCAGCTCACCACGGGGTCAGGGCCCCATCTACGAGCAGTACTTC.

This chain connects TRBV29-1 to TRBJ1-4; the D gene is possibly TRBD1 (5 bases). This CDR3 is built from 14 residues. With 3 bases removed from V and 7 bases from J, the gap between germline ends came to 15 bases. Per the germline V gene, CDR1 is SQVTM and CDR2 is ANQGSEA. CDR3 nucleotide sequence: TGCAGCGTTGATACGGGTGGGAGGGGTGAAAAACTGTTTTTT. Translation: CSVDTGGRGEKLFF.

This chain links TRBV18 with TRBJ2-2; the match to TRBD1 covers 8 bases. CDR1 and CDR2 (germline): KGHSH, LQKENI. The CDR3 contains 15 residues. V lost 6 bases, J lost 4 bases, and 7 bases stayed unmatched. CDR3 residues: CASSRGQGGTGELFF. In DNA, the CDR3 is TGTGCCAGCTCGCGAGGACAGGGTGGCACCGGGGAGCTGTTTTTT. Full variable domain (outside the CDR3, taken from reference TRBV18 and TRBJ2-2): NAGVMQNPRHLVRRRGQEARLRCSPMKGHSHVYWYRQLPEEGLKFMVYLQKENIIDESGMPKERFSAEFPKEGPSILRIQQVVRGDSAAYFCASSRGQGGTGELFFGEGSRLTVL.

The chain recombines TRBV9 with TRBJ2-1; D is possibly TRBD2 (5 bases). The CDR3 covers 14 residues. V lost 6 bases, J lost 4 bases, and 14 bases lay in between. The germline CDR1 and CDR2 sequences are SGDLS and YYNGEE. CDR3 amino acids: CASNTADVYNEQFF. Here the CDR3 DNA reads TGTGCCAGCAACACAGCGGACGTGTACAATGAGCAGTTCTTC.

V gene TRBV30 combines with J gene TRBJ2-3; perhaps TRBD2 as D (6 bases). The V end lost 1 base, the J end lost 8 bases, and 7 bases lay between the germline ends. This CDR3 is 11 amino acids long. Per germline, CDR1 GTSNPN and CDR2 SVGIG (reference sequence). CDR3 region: CAWSAGGTQYF. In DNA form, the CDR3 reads TGTGCCTGGAGTGCCGGGGGTACGCAGTATTTT.

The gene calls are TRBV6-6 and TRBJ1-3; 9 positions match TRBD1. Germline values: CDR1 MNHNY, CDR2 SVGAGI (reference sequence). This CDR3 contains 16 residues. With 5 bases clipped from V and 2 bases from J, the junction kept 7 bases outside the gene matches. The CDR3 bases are TGTGCCAGCAGTAACTACGGGACAGGGCCTGGAAACACCATATATTTT. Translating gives CASSNYGTGPGNTIYF.

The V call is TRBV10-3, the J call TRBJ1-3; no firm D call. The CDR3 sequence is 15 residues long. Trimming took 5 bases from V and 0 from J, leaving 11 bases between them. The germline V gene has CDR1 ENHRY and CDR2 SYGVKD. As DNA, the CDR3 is TGTGCCATCAGTAGAGCCGGGAACTCTGGAAACACCATATATTTT. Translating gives CAISRAGNSGNTIYF.

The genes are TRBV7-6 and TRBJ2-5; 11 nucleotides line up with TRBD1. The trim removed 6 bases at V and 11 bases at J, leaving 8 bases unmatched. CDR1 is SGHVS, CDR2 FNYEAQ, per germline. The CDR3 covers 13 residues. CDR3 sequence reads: CASSPGTGGEQYF. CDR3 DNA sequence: TGTGCCAGCAGTCCGGGGACAGGGGGAGAGCAGTACTTC.

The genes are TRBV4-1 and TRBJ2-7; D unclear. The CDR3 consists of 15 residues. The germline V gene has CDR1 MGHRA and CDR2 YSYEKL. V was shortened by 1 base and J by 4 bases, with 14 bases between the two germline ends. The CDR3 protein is CASSQGGTEWYEQYF. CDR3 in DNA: TGCGCCAGCAGCCAAGGCGGAACGGAATGGTACGAGCAGTACTTC.

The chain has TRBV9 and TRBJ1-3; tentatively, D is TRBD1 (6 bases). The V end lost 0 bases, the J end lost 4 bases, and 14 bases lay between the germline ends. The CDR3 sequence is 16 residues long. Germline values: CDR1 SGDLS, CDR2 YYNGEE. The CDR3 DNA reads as TGTGCCAGCAGCGTAGAGTCGTCAGGGGTAGGAAACACCATATATTTT. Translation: CASSVESSGVGNTIYF.

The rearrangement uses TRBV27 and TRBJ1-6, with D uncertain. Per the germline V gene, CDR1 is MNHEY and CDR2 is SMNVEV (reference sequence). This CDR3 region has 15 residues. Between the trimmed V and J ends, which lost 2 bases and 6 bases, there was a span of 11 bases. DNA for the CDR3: TGTGCCAGCAGTTTAAGTTCGGGATTTAATTCACCCCTCCACTTT. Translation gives CASSLSSGFNSPLHF.

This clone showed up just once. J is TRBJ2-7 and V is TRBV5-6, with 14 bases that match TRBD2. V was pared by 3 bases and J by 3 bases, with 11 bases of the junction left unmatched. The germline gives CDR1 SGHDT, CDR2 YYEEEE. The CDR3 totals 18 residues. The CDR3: CASSWSRTSGGSYYEQYF. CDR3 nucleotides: TGTGCCAGCAGCTGGTCGCGGACTAGCGGGGGGAGCTACTACGAGCAGTACTTC.

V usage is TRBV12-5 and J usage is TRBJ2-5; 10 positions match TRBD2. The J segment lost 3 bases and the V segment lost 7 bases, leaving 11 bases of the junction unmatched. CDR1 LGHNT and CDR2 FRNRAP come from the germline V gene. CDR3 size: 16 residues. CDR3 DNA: TGTGCTAGTGCCCCAGGGAGCGGGGGGGCCGAAGAGACCCAGTACTTC. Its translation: CASAPGSGGAEETQYF.